The next 10 T cell receptor beta chains were all read from a single sample in a study of blood T cells in healthy people across ages. Next came a second PCR, run for about 6 to 12 cycles, which used a sample-barcoded 5' primer along with a J-beta primer mix. TCRdb re-called the 5' RACE reads with MiXCR, one entry per CDR3 protein. This sample carries roughly 2 million distinct CDR3 sequences, around 50% of them seen once, and the ten largest clones take roughly 2.1%. Sample: blood. Receptor source: a middle-aged woman in good health.

The chain carries TRBV2 and TRBJ2-1, with D hard to call. The DNA end is more similar to TRBJ2-7, so the J call may be wrong. Germline V gene lookup returns CDR1 SNHLY and CDR2 FYNNEI. The CDR3 runs to 12 residues. The CDR3 DNA reads TGTGCCAGCAGGACTGAATACGATGAGCAGTACTTC. Residues: CASRTEYDEQYF.

The V and J genes are TRBV7-8 and TRBJ2-5, with D perhaps TRBD1 (6 bases). CDR1 is SGHVS and CDR2 is FQNEAQ in the germline V gene. Trimming stripped 1 base from V and 3 bases from J, with 12 bases between. There are 15 residues in the CDR3. The CDR3 nucleotides read TGTGCCAGCAGCTTAGTGGCCAGGACAGAAGAGACCCAGTACTTC. Residues: CASSLVARTEETQYF.

The V and J genes are TRBV7-9 and TRBJ2-4, with a tentative D call TRBD1 (6 bases). The CDR3 runs to 14 residues. With 5 bases removed from V and 13 bases from J, the gap between germline ends came to 21 bases. Germline V gives CDR1 SEHNR, CDR2 FQNEAQ (reference sequence). The DNA of the CDR3 is TGTGCCAGCAGCCCCTCAGGGGTCTACAATGAGCAGTACTTC. Translating gives CASSPSGVYNEQYF.

The V and J genes are TRBV20-1 and TRBJ2-3; D may be TRBD1 or TRBD2 (6 bases each). Germline V gene data show CDR1 as DFQATT and CDR2 as SNEGSKA (reference sequence). V was shortened by 2 bases and J by 7 bases, with 10 bases between the two germline ends. This CDR3 contains 12 residues. CDR3 region: CSARRGENTQYF. The DNA of the CDR3 is TGCAGTGCTAGAAGGGGGGAGAATACGCAGTATTTT.

This clonotype was counted only a few times. This sequence joins TRBV21-1 and TRBJ2-3; no DNA check was done on the table's D call, TRBD1. TRBV21-1 is a known pseudogene. The CDR3 totals 20 residues. CDR3 loop: CASSRTAPGGDLPSTDTQYF. Written as DNA, the CDR3 is TGTGCCAGCAGCAGGACCGCTCCGGGGGGCGACCTCCCTAGCACAGATACGCAGTATTTT.

This clonotype appeared a single time. A much larger clone sits a single nucleotide away, making a read error possible. The chain combines TRBV5-1 with TRBJ2-5; D possibly corresponds to TRBD1 (5 bases). The germline gives CDR1 SGHRS, CDR2 YFSETQ. The CDR3 contains 14 residues. The ends were cut back, 1 base at V and 7 bases at J, with 14 bases in the middle. DNA for the CDR3: TGCGCCAGCAGCTTGCCAGGGCGTCGAGGGACCCAGTACTTC. It translates to CASSLPGRRGTQYF.

J is TRBJ1-6 and V is TRBV6-2 or TRBV6-3, with D hard to call. V was trimmed by 6 bases and J by 10 bases, leaving 19 bases between them. CDR1 and CDR2 (germline): MNHEY, SVGEGT. CDR3 length: 15 amino acids. The CDR3 DNA reads as TGTGCCAGCAGGGATCGTACGGGGATCGGGTCACCCCTCCACTTT. Protein product: CASRDRTGIGSPLHF.

The J gene is TRBJ2-3, the V gene TRBV7-8; 8 bases are a match to TRBD2. Germline CDR1 SGHVS, CDR2 FQNEAQ. V was clipped by 0 bases and J by 4 bases; unmatched bases: 3. The CDR3 has 15 amino acids. DNA of the CDR3: TGTGCCAGCAGCTTAGCGACTAGCGTTGCAGATACGCAGTATTTT. As protein: CASSLATSVADTQYF.

The chain couples TRBV29-1 to TRBJ1-2; 8 positions agree with TRBD1. Germline V lookup: CDR1 SQVTM, CDR2 ANQGSEA. The CDR3 consists of 13 residues. With V trimmed by 6 bases and J by 5 bases, 8 bases remained unmatched. The CDR3 DNA follows: TGCAGCGTCGCGCTGACAGGGGATTATGGCTACACCTTC. This translates into CSVALTGDYGYTF.

The rearrangement uses TRBV5-8 and TRBJ1-1; 8 nucleotides align to TRBD1. Looked up from germline, CDR1 is SGHTS and CDR2 is YDEGEE. V shed 2 bases and J 0 bases; nucleotides not matched to a gene: 18. The CDR3 runs 20 residues. CDR3 in amino acids: CASSFQGAHANQPMNTEAFF. The CDR3 DNA is TGTGCCAGCAGCTTTCAGGGGGCCCACGCCAACCAGCCCATGAACACTGAAGCTTTCTTT.